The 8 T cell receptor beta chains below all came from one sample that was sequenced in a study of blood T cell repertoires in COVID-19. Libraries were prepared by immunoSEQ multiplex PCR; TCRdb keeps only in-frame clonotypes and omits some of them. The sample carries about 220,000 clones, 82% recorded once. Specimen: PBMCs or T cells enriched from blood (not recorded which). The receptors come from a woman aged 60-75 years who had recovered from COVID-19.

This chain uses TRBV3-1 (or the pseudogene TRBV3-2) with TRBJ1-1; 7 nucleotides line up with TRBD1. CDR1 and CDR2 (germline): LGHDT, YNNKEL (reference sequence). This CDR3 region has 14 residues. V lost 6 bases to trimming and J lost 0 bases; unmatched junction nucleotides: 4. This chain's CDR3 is CASRDTGVNTEAFF. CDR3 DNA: TGTGCCAGCAGGGACACAGGGGTGAACACTGAAGCTTTCTTT.

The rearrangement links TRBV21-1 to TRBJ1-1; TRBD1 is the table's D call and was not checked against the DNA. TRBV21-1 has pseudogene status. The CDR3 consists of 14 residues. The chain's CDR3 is CASILNRDDTEAFF. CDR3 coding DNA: TGTGCCAGCATCTTGAACAGGGATGACACTGAAGCTTTCTTT.

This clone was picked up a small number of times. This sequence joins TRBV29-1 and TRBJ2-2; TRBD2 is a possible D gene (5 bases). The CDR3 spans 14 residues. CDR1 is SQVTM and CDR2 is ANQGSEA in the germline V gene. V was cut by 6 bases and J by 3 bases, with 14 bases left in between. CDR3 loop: CSVADGSDTGELFF. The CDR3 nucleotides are TGCAGCGTAGCGGACGGGTCGGACACCGGGGAGCTGTTTTTT.

CDR3 in amino acids: CSVGGITGDSNQPQHF. For the CDR3, the DNA is TGCAGCGTTGGGGGGATTACAGGGGATAGCAATCAGCCCCAGCATTTT. V and J are TRBV29-1 and TRBJ1-5; 7 bases map to TRBD1. The germline CDR1 and CDR2 sequences are SQVTM and ANQGSEA. Trimming at V came to 4 bases and at J to 0 bases, leaving 9 bases not matched to a gene. The CDR3 extends over 16 amino acids.

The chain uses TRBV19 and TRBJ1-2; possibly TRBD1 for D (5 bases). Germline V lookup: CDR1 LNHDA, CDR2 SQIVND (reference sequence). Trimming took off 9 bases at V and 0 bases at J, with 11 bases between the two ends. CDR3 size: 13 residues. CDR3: CASLDRANYGYTF. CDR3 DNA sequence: TGTGCCAGCCTTGACAGAGCTAACTATGGCTACACCTTC.

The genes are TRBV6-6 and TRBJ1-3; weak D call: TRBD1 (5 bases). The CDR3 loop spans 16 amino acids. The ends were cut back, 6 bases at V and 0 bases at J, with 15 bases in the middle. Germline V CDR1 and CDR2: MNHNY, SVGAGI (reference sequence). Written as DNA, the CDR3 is TGTGCCAGCAGAACCGCGGGACTGTTCTCTGGAAACACCATATATTTT. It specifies CASRTAGLFSGNTIYF.

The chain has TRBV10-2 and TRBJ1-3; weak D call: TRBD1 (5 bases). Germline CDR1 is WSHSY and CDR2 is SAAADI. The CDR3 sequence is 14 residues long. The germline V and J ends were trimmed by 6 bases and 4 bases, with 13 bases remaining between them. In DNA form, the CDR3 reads TGCGCCAGCAGCGCCTGGACAAGAGGAAACACCATATATTTT. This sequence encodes CASSAWTRGNTIYF.

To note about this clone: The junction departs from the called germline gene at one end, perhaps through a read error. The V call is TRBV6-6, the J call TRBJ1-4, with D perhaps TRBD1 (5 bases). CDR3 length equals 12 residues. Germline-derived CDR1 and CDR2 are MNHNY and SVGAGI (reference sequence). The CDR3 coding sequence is TGTGCCAGCAGTTACTCGGTGAGGGGCGGGGTTTTT. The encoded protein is CASSYSVRGGVF.